These 10 T cell receptor beta chains came from one sample sequenced in a study of shared clonotypes between healthy human individuals. This table comes from immunoSEQ multiplex PCR, and its TCRdb copy is limited to in-frame clones, with some not included. The sample records roughly 1,100,000 clones, approximately 68% being singletons. What was sequenced was memory CD4+ T cells sorted from blood. As for subset: CD45RA-negative fraction. Receptors originate from a young man in good health.

This chain uses TRBV5-6 with TRBJ1-2, with D possibly being TRBD1 (6 bases). Between the trimmed V and J ends, which lost 4 bases and 0 bases, there was a span of 13 bases. The CDR3 has 15 residues. The germline V gene has CDR1 SGHDT and CDR2 YYEEEE. The CDR3 region has the DNA TGTGCCAGCAGCCACCGGGACAACTCTAACTATGGCTACACCTTC. Amino acid sequence: CASSHRDNSNYGYTF.

The chain has TRBV9 and TRBJ1-2, with D possibly matching TRBD1 (6 bases). The V end lost 0 bases, the J end lost 8 bases, and 14 bases lay between the germline ends. Germline CDR1 and CDR2: SGDLS and YYNGEE. The CDR3 extends over 14 amino acids. The DNA for the CDR3 is TGTGCCAGCAGCGTAGGGGACACCCAAGGGGGCTACACCTTC. Translated: CASSVGDTQGGYTF.

Many counts were recorded for this clone. The J gene is TRBJ1-1, the V gene TRBV18; D is ambiguous. Germline loops: CDR1 KGHSH, CDR2 LQKENI. Trimming took 4 bases from V and 4 from J, leaving 10 bases between them. The CDR3 sequence is 13 residues long. The chain's CDR3 is CASSQILFTEAFF. CDR3 DNA sequence: TGTGCCAGCTCACAGATATTGTTCACTGAAGCTTTCTTT.

J is TRBJ1-1 and V is TRBV10-1, with unresolved D. Germline V gives CDR1 WNHNN, CDR2 SYGVQD (reference sequence). The V gene lost 0 bases and the J gene lost 1 base, with 6 bases spanning the gap. The CDR3 sequence is 14 residues long. The CDR3 region has the DNA TGCGCCAGCAGTGAGTCGTCGAAGAACACTGAAGCTTTCTTT. As protein: CASSESSKNTEAFF.

The chain combines TRBV7-6 with TRBJ1-4; D gene unclear. V dropped 2 bases and J dropped 7 bases, with 14 bases sitting between them. Germline CDR1 SGHVS, CDR2 FNYEAQ. The CDR3 length is 15 residues. The CDR3 sequence: CASSLNPGDLEKLFF. Here the CDR3 DNA reads TGTGCCAGCAGCTTAAATCCGGGCGATCTTGAAAAACTGTTTTTT.

V and J are TRBV27 and TRBJ2-3, with TRBD2 matching over 12 bases. There are 17 residues in the CDR3. Germline CDR1 MNHEY, CDR2 SMNVEV (reference sequence). The V and J ends lost 6 bases and 0 bases, in that order; junction bases with no gene match: 7. The CDR3 DNA reads as TGTGCCAGCAGGGGAGGACTAGCGGGGTTGAGCACAGATACGCAGTATTTT. As protein: CASRGGLAGLSTDTQYF.

This chain uses TRBV29-1 with TRBJ2-3; a possible D gene is TRBD1 (6 bases). Germline values: CDR1 SQVTM, CDR2 ANQGSEA. The length of the CDR3 is 17 residues. V was pared by 2 bases and J by 2 bases, with 20 bases between. DNA for the CDR3: TGCAGCGTTGAATCTGTTCGGGACATAAGCCTCACAGATACGCAGTATTTT. Amino acids: CSVESVRDISLTDTQYF.

As regards this clone: The same CDR3 is also encoded by other DNA sequences in this sample. This chain's CDR3 is CASSVAMNTEAFF. CDR3 in DNA: TGTGCCAGCAGCGTAGCGATGAACACTGAAGCTTTCTTT. This chain uses TRBV9 with TRBJ1-1, with no clear D. CDR3 length equals 13 residues. Germline V lookup: CDR1 SGDLS, CDR2 YYNGEE. V was pared by 0 bases and J by 0 bases, with 3 bases between.

Regarding this clone: Other DNA sequences in this sample translate to the same CDR3. The chain carries TRBV20-1 and TRBJ2-5, with D tentatively TRBD1 (6 bases). The CDR3 loop spans 11 amino acids. From germline, CDR1 is DFQATT and CDR2 SNEGSKA (reference sequence). Trimming cost V 8 bases and J 5 bases, with 12 bases left between them. The CDR3 loop is CSPSQGETQYF. The CDR3 bases are TGCAGTCCCTCCCAGGGGGAGACCCAGTACTTC.

The DNA of the CDR3 is TGTGCCACCAGCAGATTTCCCCGCGACGAGCAGTACTTC. Its translation: CATSRFPRDEQYF. The chain employs TRBV15 and TRBJ2-7; no clear D. The CDR3 extends over 13 amino acids. CDR1 is LNHNV, CDR2 YYDKDF, per germline (reference sequence). Trimming removed 2 bases at V and 5 bases at J, with 10 bases between.